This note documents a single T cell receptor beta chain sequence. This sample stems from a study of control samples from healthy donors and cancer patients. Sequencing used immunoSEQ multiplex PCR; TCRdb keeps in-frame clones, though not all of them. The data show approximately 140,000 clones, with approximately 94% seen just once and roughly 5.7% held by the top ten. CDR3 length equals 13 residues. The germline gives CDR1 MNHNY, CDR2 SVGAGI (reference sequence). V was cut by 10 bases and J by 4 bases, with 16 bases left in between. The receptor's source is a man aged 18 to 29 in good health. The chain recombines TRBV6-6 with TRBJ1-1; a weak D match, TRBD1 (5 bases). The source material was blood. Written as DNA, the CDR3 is TGTGCCATGGGGCCAGGGTTGGGCACTGAAGCTTTCTTT. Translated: CAMGPGLGTEAFF.